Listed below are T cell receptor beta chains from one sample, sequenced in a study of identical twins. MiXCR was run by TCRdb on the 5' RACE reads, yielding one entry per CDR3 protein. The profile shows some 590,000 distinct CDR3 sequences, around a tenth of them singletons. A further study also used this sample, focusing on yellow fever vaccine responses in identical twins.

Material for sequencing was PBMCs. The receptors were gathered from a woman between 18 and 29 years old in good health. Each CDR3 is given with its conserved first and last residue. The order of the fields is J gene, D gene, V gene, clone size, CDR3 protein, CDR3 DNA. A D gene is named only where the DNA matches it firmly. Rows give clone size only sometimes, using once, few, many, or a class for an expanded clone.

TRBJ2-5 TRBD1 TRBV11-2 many CASSPRTGKETQYF TGTGCCAGCAGCCCCCGGACAGGGAAAGAGACCCAGTACTTC
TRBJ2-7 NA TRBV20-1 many CSARDISEQYF TGCAGTGCTAGAGATATAAGCGAGCAGTACTTC
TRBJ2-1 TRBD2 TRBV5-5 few CASQSLGLAGGSYNEQFF TGTGCCAGCCAAAGCTTGGGTCTAGCGGGAGGGTCCTACAATGAGCAGTTCTTC
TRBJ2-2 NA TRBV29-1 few CSVVDRPHSTGELFF TGCAGCGTTGTTGACAGGCCTCACTCCACCGGGGAGCTGTTTTTT
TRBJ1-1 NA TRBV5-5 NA CASLGWENTEAFF TGTGCCAGCTTGGGATGGGAGAACACTGAAGCTTTCTTT
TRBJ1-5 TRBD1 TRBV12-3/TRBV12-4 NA CASRTGDQPQHF TGTGCCAGCAGGACAGGGGACCAGCCCCAGCATTTT
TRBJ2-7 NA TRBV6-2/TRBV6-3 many CASSYVGYEQYF TGCGCCAGCAGCTACGTAGGATACGAGCAGTACTTC
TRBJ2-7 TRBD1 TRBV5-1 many CASSLRVMPGQLHF TGCGCCAGCAGCTTGCGTGTTATGCCGGGACAGCTCCACTTC
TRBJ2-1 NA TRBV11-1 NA CASSPRGGRTDFAIYNEQFF TGTGCCAGCAGCCCCAGGGGTGGGAGGACGGACTTCGCAATTTACAATGAGCAGTTCTTC
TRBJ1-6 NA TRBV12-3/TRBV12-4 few CASSLRAGGSPLHF TGTGCCAGCAGTTTAAGGGCGGGCGGTTCACCCCTCCACTTT